The sequence of this TCR beta chain was determined in a study of blood T cell repertoires in COVID-19. Study details: Both acute and convalescent COVID-19 samples were obtained from the United States, Italy and Spain. Sources were T cells, B-cell-depleted T cells, or PBMCs; the material itself was cDNA or gDNA.

V was shortened by 2 bases and J by 8 bases, with 15 bases between the two germline ends. This CDR3 has 14 residues. CDR1 and CDR2 from the germline V gene are SGHTA and FQGNSA. This clone has a single count. Here immunoSEQ multiplex PCR was the method, and the copy in TCRdb shows in-frame clones only, minus some. The sample holds about 12,000 clones; roughly 80% are singletons and the top ten take approximately 44%. The chain couples TRBV7-2 to TRBJ1-2; D is undetermined. Sequencing input: peripheral blood. The TCR sequence derives from a man at least 80 years old with acute or convalescent COVID-19. The CDR3 DNA is TGTGCCAGCAGCTTAAAAGACGGCCGGAGAGGCTACACCTTC. It codes for CASSLKDGRRGYTF.